A selection of T cell receptor beta chains follows, all from one sample in a study of cytomegalovirus exposure and HLA in healthy donors. Produced via immunoSEQ multiplex PCR; TCRdb's table is partial and in-frame only. This table holds under 150,000 clones, over 75% found once. The sequencing sample was made of PBMCs. These receptors came from a young man in good health and CMV-seronegative. CDR3s leave out the opening cysteine and the closing phenylalanine or tryptophan.

TRBV6-1	TRBJ2-7	ASLLYGPLAREQY
TRBV30	TRBJ2-1	AWSDWGSANNEQF
TRBV28	TRBJ1-6	ASSLYTRLDSPLH
TRBV27	TRBJ1-6	ASRFRTGGSPLH
TRBV19	TRBJ2-7	ASSPKGRAYEQY
TRBV2	TRBJ2-2	ARNRLAGDAGELF
TRBV4-1	TRBJ2-1	ASSQDHGLGTLYNEQF
TRBV7-6	TRBJ1-1	ASSLGQGTNTEAF
TRBV6-5	TRBJ1-1	ASRRDRVENTEAF
TRBV2	TRBJ2-7	ASRRQGASSYEQY
TRBV29-1	TRBJ2-7	SVPGTGVHEQY
TRBV7-3	TRBJ1-1	ASSLTWDSEAF
TRBV6-5	TRBJ2-5	ASSYGPGLSKETQY
TRBV5-1	TRBJ1-1	ASYSGVGRAF
TRBV30	TRBJ2-3	AWSVPIMRKRRDTQY
TRBV7-2	TRBJ2-2	ASSSYTGELF
TRBV10-1	TRBJ2-4	ASSESAPGKNIQY
TRBV5-4	TRBJ2-7	ASSLIALGEQYEQY
TRBV30	TRBJ2-1	AWTSGDYNEQF
TRBV11-3	TRBJ1-4	ASSSTGGYEKLF
TRBV4-1	TRBJ2-7	ASSQTPGQNTYEQY
TRBV2	TRBJ2-3	ASSEWGQGLDTQY
TRBV29-1	TRBJ1-1	SVVAGSNTEAF
TRBV28	TRBJ1-2	ASRRLPSGGYT
TRBV6-5	TRBJ1-2	ASRASGVGYGYT
TRBV19	TRBJ2-3	ASRTSGSDTQY
TRBV6-1	TRBJ2-1	ASREGGAGGNEQF
TRBV28	TRBJ2-7	ASSDRVPYEQY
TRBV6-1	TRBJ2-7	ASSDVVTSYEQY
TRBV29-1	TRBJ1-3	SVGGQGASGNTIY
TRBV6-1	TRBJ2-7	ASSAEDPLGEQY
TRBV5-6	TRBJ1-3	ASSLPGSGNTIY
TRBV5-1	TRBJ2-7	ASSSGTGPGEQY